The source of this T cell receptor beta chain is a study of T cells after yellow fever vaccination (dated by TCRdb to the late 2010s). For the wider study: The SMART-Seq v4 Ultra Low Input RNA kit was used to prepare libraries from fractions with low cell numbers. To follow T-cell clones before and after primary and booster YFV17D yellow fever vaccination, bulk TCR alpha and beta repertoires were sequenced over time. Two healthy male donors, one aged 18 to 30 and one aged 30 to 40 years, were included in the cohort. Bulk PBMC replicates and cell subsets were isolated from blood drawn at multiple timepoints before and after both primary and secondary immunization. The study at large found these results: After the booster, most clones that had expanded after primary vaccination were detected again (over 95% of CD4 and about 88% of CD8), suggesting broad maintenance of memory. A small share of clonotypes occurred in both CD4 and CD8 compartments, likely arising from convergent recombination. The secondary T-cell response was weaker than the primary response but faster, peaking on day 5 instead of day 15. The study included only two donors, which limits how far the findings can be generalized. FACS-sorted repertoires could contain abundant contaminating clonotypes from the bulk population, so computational filtering was required.

In the paper's terms, the treatment or condition label means: live attenuated yellow fever vaccine strain. At every blood-draw timepoint, two biological replicates of bulk PBMCs were collected. A standard Ficoll-Paque protocol was used to isolate PBMCs from peripheral blood. RNA was extracted with TriZol from bulk PBMCs, CD4 and CD8 fractions, and dextramer-positive and dextramer-negative fractions. V is reduced by 4 bases and J by 4 bases, leaving a spacing of 11 bases between them. Via the germline V gene (reference sequence), CDR1 is WNHNN and CDR2 SYGVQD. The CDR3, from cysteine to phenylalanine, totals 14 residues. Here the CDR3 DNA is all that survives: 42 bases in frame from base 1. TCR cDNA was synthesized by 5'RACE template switching, which introduced a universal primer site and unique molecular identifiers. Priming of cDNA synthesis was performed from both the TCR alpha and TCR beta constant segments. Library amplification involved two PCR steps, and the second step added sample barcodes and sequencing adapters. Sequencing of libraries was performed on Illumina HiSeq 2500 (2x100 bp) or NovaSeq (2x150 bp). The study's processing was this. MIGEC handled demultiplexing of reads and collapsing into UMI consensus sequences, while MiXCR performed V(D)J alignment. Vaccine-responding clonotypes were identified with edgeR using replicate PBMC samples, with FDR below 0.01 and a log2 fold change above 5 up to day 15 being required. CD4 or CD8 identity was assigned to each bulk clonotype according to whether the clonotype was present at higher abundance in the sequenced CD4 repertoire or the sequenced CD8 repertoire. TCRdb took the public reads, trimmed them with fastp at Q25, ran MiXCR for clone calling and kept in-frame beta chains. Duplicate CDR3 protein sequences are folded into a single record with the most common DNA and genes. The V and J calls were determined by TCRdb, not by the authors. Present in this sample are hundreds of thousands of distinct CDR3 sequences, 9% to 15% of which were seen just once. About 15% of the sample comes from the top ten.

In its sample, this clonotype was seen many times. Its recognized antigen is unknown. Base qualities are not recorded, but no much larger clone differs from it by a single base. The rearranged segments are TRBV10-1 and TRBJ2-1; matching of 6 bases hints at TRBD2 as the D gene. The TCR sequence derives from a man aged 25-45 years who received the YFV17D yellow fever vaccine. The material sequenced was PBMCs, taken on the day of the yellow fever booster vaccination. The nucleotide sequence reads as follows: TGCGCCAGCAGTGCCAGCGGGCCTTACAATGAGCAGTTCTTC. It encodes CASSASGPYNEQFF.